This entry describes one T cell receptor (beta chain). The same CDR3 can be traced to other DNA sequences in this sample. Sequencing was at deep level. This table comes from immunoSEQ multiplex PCR, and its TCRdb copy is limited to in-frame clones, with some not included. The data show 1,500,000 or so clones, with roughly 96% seen just once and roughly 1.2% held by the top ten. This sample was taken from a study of shared clonotypes between healthy human individuals. Sample: naive CD4+ T cells sorted from blood. Subset described: CD45RA+ positively selected. The source is a man between 25 and 39 years old in good health.

The DNA of the CDR3 is TGTGCCAGCTCACCCGCTAGCGGAGCTTACAATGAGCAGTTCTTC. Residues: CASSPASGAYNEQFF. The chain uses TRBV18 and TRBJ2-1, with 7 positions matching TRBD2. The CDR3 loop spans 15 amino acids. Germline V gene sequence: CDR1 KGHSH, CDR2 LQKENI. J lost 4 bases, V lost 3 bases, and 6 bases had no gene match.